The T cell receptor (beta chain) described here comes from a study of T cells in Graves' hyperthyroidism and ophthalmopathy. Study background: The blood sample was taken at first diagnosis, before treatment began.

Researchers amplified the TCR beta CDR3 regions from RNA transcripts. First-round RT-PCR of the TCR CDR3 relied on the HTBI primer set. TCRdb re-called the multiplex PCR reads with MiXCR, one entry per CDR3 protein. Among 730,000 or so distinct CDR3 sequences, roughly a sixth were seen once, and the ten largest hold approximately 15%. The diagnostic basis comprised clinical symptoms, serum thyroxine and TRAb, thyroid ultrasound and orbital computed tomography. The J segment lost 8 bases and the V segment lost 6 bases, leaving 11 bases of the junction unmatched. Germline V gives CDR1 DFQATT, CDR2 SNEGSKA (reference sequence). The length of the CDR3 is 14 residues. This clonotype was counted many times.

J is TRBJ2-1 and V is TRBV20-1; 9 positions agree with TRBD1. The sequenced sample was blood. The receptor's source is a woman aged 45-60 years with Graves' hyperthyroidism that later progressed to Graves' ophthalmopathy. The CDR3 coding sequence is TGCAGTGCCCCACCCCGGGACAGGGTCCATGAGCAGTTCTTC. As protein: CSAPPRDRVHEQFF.